This TCR beta chain stems from a study of blood T cells in healthy people across ages. Whole-study findings and limits: A strong correlation was found between TCR beta diversity and the percentage of naive T cells. As age increased, TCR beta diversity per million T cells fell in a roughly linear fashion.

With respect to this clonotype: Its antigen is unidentified.

The authors ran a second PCR of roughly 6 to 12 cycles using a sample-barcoded 5' primer and a J-beta primer mix. Tags on each cDNA molecule came from a template-switch adaptor with 12 random nucleotides. Each CDR3 protein gets one entry after TCRdb re-called the 5' RACE reads with MiXCR. This table has 1.5 million to 2 million distinct CDR3 sequences, 49% appearing once. The individuals who served as donors were healthy Caucasians living in Russia, aged roughly 6 to 90. Trimming pared 3 bases from V and 2 bases from J, leaving 19 bases between. The CDR3 is 17 residues long. This clonotype was obtained from a woman aged 40 to 49 in good health. The gene calls are TRBV12-3 or TRBV12-4 and TRBJ2-5; D is possibly TRBD1 (6 bases). Material for sequencing was blood. The CDR3 spells CASSFYGTSDDQETQYF. CDR3 sequence (DNA): TGTGCCAGCAGTTTTTATGGGACATCGGATGATCAAGAGACCCAGTACTTC.